The sequence of this TCR beta chain was determined in a study of monozygotic twins with inflammatory bowel disease. Comment on this clonotype: Its antigen is unidentified.

This CDR3 has 14 residues. Germline CDR1 LGHNA, CDR2 YSLEER. General study points: Especially where disease activity was present, IBD patients had fewer clonotypes in common with others than healthy twins did.

No DNA is given; TCRdb re-called the 5' RACE reads and lists each CDR3 protein once. The table counts around 380,000 distinct CDR3 sequences; more than 2% lies in the top ten. The receptor was isolated from a human donor with ulcerative colitis or Crohn's disease, or a healthy co-twin of an affected twin (not recorded which). The chain carries TRBV4-3 and TRBJ1-2. Sequencing was carried out using blood. CDR3 residues: CASSQATAEYGYTF.